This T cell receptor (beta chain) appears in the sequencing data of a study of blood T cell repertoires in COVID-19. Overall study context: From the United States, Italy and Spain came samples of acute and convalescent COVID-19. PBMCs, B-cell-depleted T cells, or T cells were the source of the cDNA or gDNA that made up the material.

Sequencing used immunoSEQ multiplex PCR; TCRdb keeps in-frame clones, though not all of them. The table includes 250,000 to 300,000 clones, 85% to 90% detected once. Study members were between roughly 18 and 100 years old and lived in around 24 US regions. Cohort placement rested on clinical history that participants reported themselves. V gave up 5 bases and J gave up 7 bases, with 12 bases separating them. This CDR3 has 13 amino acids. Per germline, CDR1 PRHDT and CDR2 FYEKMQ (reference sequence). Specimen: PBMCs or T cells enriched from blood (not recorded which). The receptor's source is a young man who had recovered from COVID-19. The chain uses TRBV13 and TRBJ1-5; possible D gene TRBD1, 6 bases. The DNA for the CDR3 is TGTGCCAGCAGCCGAGGGGGGGAACAGCCCCAGCATTTT. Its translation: CASSRGGEQPQHF.